Shown below are 29 T cell receptor beta chains from a single sample sequenced in a study of cytomegalovirus exposure and HLA in healthy donors (dated by TCRdb to 2016 to 2017). The library was obtained by the immunoSEQ multiplex PCR assay. TCRdb holds this immuneACCESS table with in-frame rearrangements only. Some clones are missing; in checked studies, unresolved V genes explain under half, and the rest has no known cause. The sample has approximately 220,000 clones on record, 85% to 90% of them singletons. Clones ranked in the top ten supply 2.6% of the sample. The sample was PBMCs. These TCRs come from a man between 18 and 35 years old in good health and CMV-seronegative.

This sequence joins TRBV7-9 and TRBJ1-1, with D perhaps TRBD1 (6 bases). Per germline, CDR1 SEHNR and CDR2 FQNEAQ (reference sequence). The CDR3 extends over 13 amino acids. The V gene lost 3 bases and the J gene lost 8 bases, with 13 bases spanning the gap. CDR3 protein: CASSFGTQGEAFF. CDR3 nucleotides: TGTGCCAGCAGCTTCGGGACCCAGGGGGAAGCTTTCTTT.

The V and J genes are TRBV15 and TRBJ2-1; 9 nucleotides align to TRBD1. V shed 0 bases and J 9 bases; nucleotides not matched to a gene: 6. CDR3 size: 15 residues. Germline CDR1 and CDR2: LNHNV and YYDKDF (reference sequence). DNA of the CDR3: TGTGCCACCAGCAGAGACACCGGGACAGGGATTGAGCAGTTCTTC. The encoded protein is CATSRDTGTGIEQFF.

This clone has a single count. V usage is TRBV27 and J usage is TRBJ1-5; D gene uncertain. V gave up 6 bases and J gave up 4 bases, with 10 bases separating them. The CDR3 totals 13 residues. Germline V gene sequence: CDR1 MNHEY, CDR2 SMNVEV (reference sequence). CDR3 loop: CASSRYRNQPQHF. The DNA for the CDR3 is TGTGCCAGCAGCCGATACAGAAATCAGCCCCAGCATTTT.

The chain has TRBV11-3 and TRBJ2-6; 8 nucleotides align to TRBD1. The CDR3 has 19 residues. Germline CDR1 and CDR2: SGHNT and YENEEA. Germline trimming cut 2 bases from V and 0 bases from J; bases unmatched to any gene: 9. CDR3 sequence: CASSLIQGAPYSGANVLTF. The CDR3 DNA follows: TGTGCCAGCAGCTTAATCCAGGGGGCTCCTTACTCTGGGGCCAACGTCCTGACTTTC.

The chain uses TRBV28 and TRBJ1-5; the D gene is possibly TRBD1 (6 bases). The ends were cut back, 4 bases at V and 1 base at J, with 8 bases in the middle. CDR1 is MDHEN and CDR2 is SYDVKM in the germline V gene. There are 14 residues in the CDR3. The CDR3, as DNA: TGTGCCAGCAGTTACAGGGTCAGCAATCAGCCCCAGCATTTT. It translates to CASSYRVSNQPQHF.

This clone was recorded once. The J gene is TRBJ1-4, the V gene TRBV6-6; TRBD1 matches at 7 bases. CDR1 MNHNY and CDR2 SVGAGI come from the germline V gene (reference sequence). Losses at the gene ends were 7 bases for V and 4 bases for J; bases not matched to a gene: 6. CDR3 length equals 14 residues. CDR3 protein: CASTPQGFNEKLFF. The DNA of the CDR3 is TGTGCCAGCACTCCACAGGGGTTTAATGAAAAACTGTTTTTT.

This clone was picked up a small number of times. Distinct nucleotide sequences in the sample also encode this CDR3. The chain carries TRBV7-2 and TRBJ1-2; D may be TRBD1 (5 bases). The CDR3 is 13 amino acids. The germline V gene has CDR1 SGHTA and CDR2 FQGNSA. Trimming pared 5 bases from V and 5 bases from J, leaving 12 bases between. CDR3 bases: TGTGCCAGCAGCCCTACGGGGGGATATGGCTACACCTTC. Residues: CASSPTGGYGYTF. Full variable domain (missing parts from reference TRBV7-2 and TRBJ1-2): GAGVSQSPSNKVTEKGKDVELRCDPISGHTALYWYRQSLGQGLEFLIYFQGNSAPDKSGLPSDRFSAERTGGSVSTLTIQRTQQEDSAVYLCASSPTGGYGYTFGSGTRLTVV.

This clone has only a few counts. V is TRBV5-1 and J is TRBJ2-1, with TRBD2 matching 12 bases. In germline, CDR1 is SGHRS, CDR2 YFSETQ. J lost 7 bases, V lost 7 bases, and 9 bases had no gene match. The CDR3 is made up of 15 amino acids. Written as DNA, the CDR3 is TGCGCCAGCGGGGCGACTAGCGGGAGATTTAATGAGCAGTTCTTC. It translates to CASGATSGRFNEQFF.

This chain links TRBV5-1 with TRBJ1-6; D call uncertain. The CDR3 runs 17 residues. Germline loops: CDR1 SGHRS, CDR2 YFSETQ. Trimming took 0 bases from V and 1 from J, leaving 11 bases between them. Written as DNA, the CDR3 is TGCGCCAGCAGCTTGGTAACGGGAGCGTCCTATAATTCACCCCTCCACTTT. It specifies CASSLVTGASYNSPLHF.

This rearrangement joins TRBV10-1 to TRBJ2-1; 7 bases align to TRBD2. Germline assignment: CDR1 WNHNN and CDR2 SYGVQD (reference sequence). With 2 bases clipped from V and 7 bases from J, the junction kept 20 bases outside the gene matches. The CDR3 sequence is 19 residues long. In DNA form, the CDR3 reads TGCGCCAGCAGTGAGCCTTATTCGGAAGGGGCGGGAGCGCATAATGAGCAGTTCTTC. Its translation is CASSEPYSEGAGAHNEQFF.

The rearrangement joins TRBV7-2 to TRBJ2-5; D call uncertain. The CDR3 runs to 13 residues. V lost 3 bases to trimming and J lost 3 bases, with 8 bases between them. CDR1 is SGHTA and CDR2 is FQGNSA in the germline V gene. The CDR3 protein is CASSLLVEETQYF. The DNA for the CDR3 is TGTGCCAGCAGCTTGCTAGTAGAAGAGACCCAGTACTTC. The full variable domain, completed using reference TRBV7-2 and TRBJ2-5, is GAGVSQSPSNKVTEKGKDVELRCDPISGHTALYWYRQSLGQGLEFLIYFQGNSAPDKSGLPSDRFSAERTGGSVSTLTIQRTQQEDSAVYLCASSLLVEETQYFGPGTRLLVL.

V gene TRBV28 combines with J gene TRBJ1-6; 8 bases are shared with TRBD1. V lost 6 bases, J lost 6 bases, and 7 bases stayed unmatched. This CDR3 has 15 residues. Germline loops: CDR1 MDHEN, CDR2 SYDVKM. In DNA, the CDR3 is TGTGCCAGCAGGCAGTCAGGGGGCTCTAATTCACCCCTCCACTTT. Protein: CASRQSGGSNSPLHF.

There are a few counts of this clone. The rearrangement joins TRBV28 to TRBJ1-5; D remains unclear. CDR1 MDHEN and CDR2 SYDVKM come from the germline V gene. The CDR3 extends over 13 amino acids. V lost 5 bases and J lost 7, with 12 bases in between. The CDR3 DNA reads TGTGCCAGCAGTCCTTCGGGGAGCCAGCCCCAGCATTTT. Translating gives CASSPSGSQPQHF.

The chain couples TRBV7-6 to TRBJ2-3, with a possible D match to TRBD1 (5 bases). The CDR3 consists of 15 residues. Germline V gene sequence: CDR1 SGHVS, CDR2 FNYEAQ. Trimming shortened V by 4 bases and J by 1 base, and 12 bases separated the two germline ends. For the CDR3, the DNA is TGTGCCAGCAGCTCTGACAGTCGCGGCACAGATACGCAGTATTTT. This encodes CASSSDSRGTDTQYF. The full variable domain, in which reference TRBV7-6 and TRBJ2-3 provide the parts outside the CDR3, is GAGVSQSPRYKVTKRGQDVALRCDPISGHVSLYWYRQALGQGPEFLTYFNYEAQQDKSGLPNDRFSAERPEGSISTLTIQRTEQRDSAMYRCASSSDSRGTDTQYFGPGTRLTVL.

This rearrangement joins TRBV14 to TRBJ2-2; tentatively, D is TRBD2 (5 bases). Looked up from germline, CDR1 is SGHDN and CDR2 is FVKESK. The CDR3 sequence is 13 residues long. V dropped 0 bases and J dropped 7 bases, with 6 bases sitting between them. The CDR3, as DNA: TGTGCCAGCAGCCAAGAGGACTTCGGGGAGCTGTTTTTT. This encodes CASSQEDFGELFF.

This chain joins TRBV9 and TRBJ2-3; 8 nucleotides align to TRBD2. The germline V gene has CDR1 SGDLS and CDR2 YYNGEE. With 4 bases clipped from V and 2 bases from J, the junction kept 6 bases outside the gene matches. This CDR3 contains 15 residues. The CDR3 sequence is CASSRQRGFTDTQYF. The CDR3 DNA reads TGTGCCAGCAGCAGACAGCGGGGGTTCACAGATACGCAGTATTTT.

This chain connects TRBV25-1 to TRBJ1-1, with 7 bases fitting TRBD1. V was pared by 5 bases and J by 1 base, with 7 bases of the junction left unmatched. Per the germline V gene, CDR1 is MGHDK and CDR2 is SYGVNS. The CDR3 has 15 amino acids. The CDR3 region has the DNA TGTGCCAGCAGTTCTCCCCACAGGGGGAACACTGAAGCTTTCTTT. Encoded protein: CASSSPHRGNTEAFF.

V gene TRBV7-5 combines with J gene TRBJ1-2. TRBV7-5 is termed a pseudogene. The CDR3 spans 10 residues. CDR3 protein: CARTVYGYTF. The CDR3, as DNA: TGTGCCAGAACCGTCTATGGCTACACCTTC.

The genes are TRBV28 and TRBJ2-7; the D gene is possibly TRBD1 (6 bases). The length of the CDR3 is 13 residues. The germline CDR1 and CDR2 sequences are MDHEN and SYDVKM. Trimming cost V 7 bases and J 2 bases, with 12 bases left between them. The CDR3 reads CASTMGAAYEQYF. CDR3 nucleotides: TGTGCCAGCACTATGGGGGCGGCCTACGAGCAGTACTTC.

The J gene is TRBJ2-7, the V gene TRBV6-5, with 9 bases fitting TRBD2. V gave up 5 bases and J gave up 2 bases; unmatched junction bases: 4. Germline-derived CDR1 and CDR2 are MNHEY and SVGAGI. This CDR3 contains 14 residues. The CDR3 DNA reads TGTGCCAGCAGTCAGAGCGGGAGGCCCTACGAGCAGTACTTC. Translating gives CASSQSGRPYEQYF.

The chain is built from TRBV7-6 and TRBJ2-7, with 11 positions matching TRBD1. This CDR3 comprises 15 residues. With 2 bases clipped from V and 6 bases from J, the junction kept 6 bases outside the gene matches. Germline loops: CDR1 SGHVS, CDR2 FNYEAQ. CDR3 protein: CASSLQDRGHSEQYF. The CDR3 DNA follows: TGTGCCAGCAGCTTACAGGACAGGGGGCATTCCGAGCAGTACTTC.

This chain connects TRBV27 to TRBJ1-1, with no clear D. V gave up 5 bases and J gave up 5 bases, with 9 bases separating them. CDR3 length equals 12 residues. Per germline, CDR1 MNHEY and CDR2 SMNVEV (reference sequence). CDR3 sequence reads: CASSDLWTEAFF. The DNA of the CDR3 is TGTGCCAGCAGTGACTTGTGGACTGAAGCTTTCTTT.

This clone has just one count. The chain has TRBV7-2 and TRBJ2-5, with a tentative D call TRBD2 (5 bases). The CDR3 runs to 16 residues. Trimming removed 2 bases at V and 4 bases at J, with 17 bases between. Germline CDR1 and CDR2: SGHTA and FQGNSA. CDR3 sequence: CASSLRRAVFGETQYF. The CDR3 DNA follows: TGTGCCAGCAGCTTAAGGCGGGCGGTTTTTGGAGAGACCCAGTACTTC.

The V gene is TRBV27, the J gene TRBJ1-3; a possible D gene is TRBD1 (5 bases). V shed 0 bases and J shed 8 bases, with 20 bases lying between them. The CDR3 spans 17 residues. The germline gives CDR1 MNHEY, CDR2 SMNVEV (reference sequence). The CDR3 DNA follows: TGTGCCAGCAGTTTATCGGGGGGTCAGGGATTAAGAGACACCATATATTTT. Protein product: CASSLSGGQGLRDTIYF.

This clone was counted a single time. The genes are TRBV11-2 and TRBJ1-1, with D possibly matching TRBD1 (5 bases). CDR1 and CDR2 (germline): SGHAT, FQNNGV. The V end was cut by 1 base, the J end by 1 base, with 16 bases between. The CDR3 has 17 residues. The CDR3 sequence is CASSLVGTIRANTEAFF. CDR3 DNA sequence: TGTGCCAGCAGCTTAGTAGGGACTATCAGGGCGAACACTGAAGCTTTCTTT.

The J gene is TRBJ1-6, the V gene TRBV6-5; TRBD1 matches at 10 bases. The ends lost 7 bases at V and 6 bases at J; junction bases unmatched: 6. CDR1 is MNHEY and CDR2 is SVGAGI in the germline V gene. The CDR3 length is 15 residues. The CDR3 region is CASKIGQGVNSPLHF. The CDR3 coding sequence is TGTGCCAGCAAGATCGGACAGGGGGTTAATTCACCCCTCCACTTT.

The chain is built from TRBV4-3 and TRBJ2-2; 7 bases map to TRBD1. This CDR3 region has 16 residues. V shed 4 bases and J 0 bases; nucleotides not matched to a gene: 5. Germline CDR1 reads LGHNA; CDR2 reads YSLEER. CDR3 residues: CASSPSDRTNTGELFF. In DNA, the CDR3 is TGCGCCAGCAGCCCGTCGGACAGGACGAACACCGGGGAGCTGTTTTTT.

The genes are TRBV10-3 and TRBJ1-2, with TRBD1 matching over 10 bases. The CDR3 has 14 amino acids. Germline CDR1 and CDR2: ENHRY and SYGVKD. V was pared by 9 bases and J by 3 bases, with 7 bases of the junction left unmatched. CDR3 bases: TGTGCCATTTCCGGGACAGGGGCCCACTATGGCTACACCTTC. It is translated as CAISGTGAHYGYTF.

The sample holds one count of this clone. CDR3: CASSGTGGGAYEQYF. CDR3 in DNA: TGTGCCAGCAGTGGGACAGGGGGTGGCGCCTACGAGCAGTACTTC. This sequence joins TRBV6-1 and TRBJ2-7; 10 nucleotides align to TRBD1. V shed 4 bases and J 2 bases; nucleotides not matched to a gene: 5. The CDR3 is 15 residues long. Germline V gene data show CDR1 as MNHNS and CDR2 as SASEGT.